The clone carrying this TCR beta chain was counted only a few times. This entry is derived from a study of T cell changes during pregnancy in multiple sclerosis. Looked up from germline, CDR1 is SGHRS and CDR2 is YFSETQ. This CDR3 has 14 amino acids. Deletions cut 0 bases from V and 7 bases from J, with 10 bases between. TCRdb's table, derived via immunoSEQ multiplex PCR, lists solely in-frame clones and lacks some. The data contain about 33,000 clones, approximately 92% of them singletons. What was sequenced was PBMCs (not recorded whether the cells were cultured). This sequence joins TRBV5-1 and TRBJ2-2; perhaps TRBD2 as D (5 bases). This sequence was found in a female donor with multiple sclerosis, enrolled in a pregnancy study. The CDR3 DNA reads as TGCGCCAGCAGCTTGGGGCTAGCAGTCGGGGAGCTGTTTTTT. The encoded protein is CASSLGLAVGELFF.